This T cell receptor beta chain came from a study of cytomegalovirus exposure and HLA in healthy donors (dated by TCRdb to the late 2010s). Regarding the research as a whole: An earlier analysis of roughly 630 of the donors reported approximately 290 Gb of sequence data and roughly 110 million unique TCR beta sequences from 190 million or so T cells. The genetic ancestry cluster associated with self-reported Caucasian donors included 70% to 85% of the 300 to 400 genotyped donors. In addition to the first cohort of around 670 subjects, a separate validation cohort of about 120 different subjects was used. Every discovery cohort repertoire had been produced on one sequencing platform. Among around 400 genotyped donors of the cohort, an average of roughly 230,000 unique TCR beta nucleotide sequences was sequenced per donor, of which 15% to 20% were non-productive. Genome-wide SNP genotypes for about three fifths of the roughly 670 donors were used in a later genetic analysis, which treated that subset as a discovery cohort. Because of strong linkage in the cohort, 5 or 6 DR-DQ haplotypes were treated as single units for association and clustering. Typing coverage varied by locus: about 620-630 donors for A, B, C, DRB1 and DQB1; some 520 for DQA1; over 600 for DPA1; 400 to 480 for DPB1. Around 320 gigabases of sequencing data and approximately 85 million unique TCR sequences were included in an early release covering over 600 HLA-typed donors. The study profiled the T cell repertoires of fewer than 850 subjects by immunosequencing and related them to cytomegalovirus serostatus. High-throughput TCR immunosequencing, statistical association of individual TCRs with disease status, and machine learning were combined to predict cytomegalovirus infection status. To decide whether each TCR beta V gene segment behaved as functional or pseudogenic, an earlier analysis of some 580 of the donors relied on high-throughput TCR beta sequencing. A later analysis re-examined previously published TCR beta repertoires from over 500 donors and added high-resolution HLA genotyping to investigate patterns of TCR occurrence. Donor age, sex, ethnicity and CMV serostatus were compiled together with the repertoire data. The later analysis used no new phenotypic data to find candidate immune exposures, relying instead on TCR beta sequences and their occurrence across donors. The study aimed to test whether cataloging public T cell receptors could reveal signatures of past pathogen exposure. HLA typing included class I and class II loci at four-digit resolution. The research as a whole found: Strong co-occurrence of HLA alleles, especially DR and DQ, made assigning TCR associations to individual alleles difficult. Correlated functional status among segregating V segments might be attributable to linkage disequilibrium, but an unknown experimental factor could not be ruled out. An earlier analysis of some 590 of the donors showed that most TCR beta V segments appeared in productive rearrangements either about 87% or about 30% of the time, which broadly matched IMGT annotations. In a later analysis, HLA-associated TCR beta chains showed more clonal expansion and lower generation probabilities than non-associated chains that were equally common. A further reported finding was that TCR beta sequences accurately predicted the HLA-A and HLA-B alleles for most subjects in the first cohort. While some public TCRs were present in many individuals, most TCR sequences turned up only very rarely across donors. This cohort had only TCR beta chains sequenced, and the lack of alpha or paired-chain data limited which features could be detected. Because counts were too low, about 18 rarely observed V segments, including chromosome 9 orphons, were excluded from the earlier analysis of fewer than 650 of the donors. In a later genetic analysis, a missense DCLRE1C variant was associated with V-gene and J-gene trimming of TCR beta chains, and the association was replicated in an independent cohort. In vitro tests confirmed that a few of the cytomegalovirus-associated TCR beta chains recognize cytomegalovirus antigens. A cluster of highly shared sequence variants was judged likely to represent a technical artifact of the sequencing pipeline. CMV serostatus was the only immune exposure information available for the cohort. Because some donors lacked HLA typing at each locus, the association tests relied only on the typed subset. Some IMGT-functional V segments, including TRBV6-2 and TRBV6-3, could not be told apart with the 87-base-pair reads, so those segments were excluded. It was suggested by the authors that the approach could potentially be generalized to other disease states and immunological phenotypes. Roughly uniform sequencing depth across donors was assumed in presence/absence analyses, although this assumption may not hold. In a later genetic analysis, fewer N-insertions in productive TCRs were reported among donors in an Asian-associated ancestry cluster than the roughly 700-donor mean. The study gave a list of roughly 150 TCR beta chains associated with cytomegalovirus. A later analysis associated 15,000 to 20,000 TCR beta sequences with specific HLA alleles at a false discovery rate of 0.05. Cytomegalovirus status was reported to be diagnosed by the classifier with high specificity and sensitivity in both the original and validation cohorts. A later analysis found that TCR association rates varied across HLA loci, with DRB1 alleles showing the most associated TCRs and HLA-C alleles the fewest. A later analysis found that most CMV-associated TCR beta chains appeared HLA-restricted, with HLA associations seemingly driven largely by CMV exposure. According to a later analysis, parvovirus B19, influenza, CMV and Epstein-Barr virus appeared linked to several top co-occurrence clusters.

According to the germline V gene (reference sequence), CDR1 reads SGHKS and CDR2 reads YYEKEE. The CDR3 contains 14 residues, cysteine and phenylalanine counted. The only DNA kept is the CDR3, 42 bases in frame from the first base. The cohort consisted of approximately 690 healthy bone marrow donors. At the time of sampling, every cohort member was nominally healthy, though immune exposures that went unrecorded were likely present. The donor was CMV seropositive and was included in the group of 290 or so seropositive cohort members. Each donor provided a peripheral blood sample, and peripheral blood mononuclear cells were used for TCR beta sequencing. The Qiagen DNeasy Blood Extraction Kit was used to extract genomic DNA from the blood cell samples. With respect to this clone: The target of this receptor is not known. The sample holds no much larger clone one base away, and base qualities are not on file.

Library prep was done by the immunoSEQ multiplex PCR assay. A mixture of 60 forward primers for TCR Vbeta segments and 13 reverse primers for TCR Jbeta segments was used in the multiplex PCR. Amplification of the CDR3 region of rearranged TCR beta genes was performed with a multiplex PCR assay on genomic DNA. Amplified TCR beta libraries were sequenced as 87-base-pair reads on the Illumina HiSeq System. The study's processing was this. A later analysis tallied around 82 million unique TCR beta chains across the 666 repertoires, and approximately 12 million of those chains were shared by two or more donors. Raw reads were error-corrected and collapsed into unique sequences with a nearest-neighbor algorithm that merged closely related sequences to remove PCR and sequencing errors. Alignment of CDR3 sequences to IMGT reference sequences was used to assign V, D and J gene segments. Each retained sequence needed at least a six-nucleotide match to both a V gene segment and a J gene segment. Rearrangements were called productive when the CDR3 lacked stop codons and stayed in frame with V and J; all others were non-productive. Following IMGT convention, CDR3 was defined as the stretch from the second conserved V-encoded cysteine to the conserved J-encoded phenylalanine. Sequences without an unambiguous match to a single V gene segment were excluded from the earlier analysis of 587 of the donors. In an earlier analysis of a few hundred of the donors, a V segment was called functional when productive rearrangements were above 56.7%, and segregating when the standard deviation between donors exceeded 5%. A statistical classification framework was developed to diagnose cytomegalovirus status using the catalog of TCR beta chain sequences. In a later analysis, V and J genes were assigned by comparing TCR nucleotide sequences against IMGT/GENE-DB human TR gene sequences. In a later analysis, CDR3 sequences and most-parsimonious VDJ recombination scenarios were assigned using the TCRdist pipeline. In a later analysis, each TCR beta chain was defined by its CDR3 amino acid sequence together with its V-gene family, and reads without a unique V-gene family were excluded. To address suspected cross-contamination and a sequencing artifact, a later analysis removed several hundred highly shared, low-generation-probability nucleotide sequences. In a later analysis, a clonal expansion index for each public chain was calculated from normalized within-repertoire ranks of inferred template counts. In a later analysis, generation probabilities were computed using a VDJ recombination model fitted to out-of-frame rearrangements, and the results were checked against IGoR. In a later analysis, hypergeometric tests were used to score TCR-TCR, TCR-HLA and TCR-CMV co-occurrence, with a repertoire-size bias correction applied to TCR pairs. False discovery rates were estimated in a later analysis by permuting HLA or CMV assignments 20 times. In a later analysis, co-occurring TCRs were grouped with DBSCAN, and TCRdist sequence similarity was added when clustering was performed within HLA-allele-positive subsets. Repertoires with fewer than 30,000 or more than 120,000 public chains, plus five repertoires with anomalous nucleotide sharing, were excluded from co-occurrence clustering. TCRdb mirrors the immuneACCESS table, restricted to in-frame sequences. Some clones are absent from its copies; in checked studies, under half trace to an unresolved V gene, and the reason for the others is unknown. That table supplies the V and J calls and clone size; D and trimming were determined from the DNA. The sample table lists under 150,000 clones, 60% to 70% of them with a count of one. The leading ten clones occupy over 8.5% of the sample.

The TCR comes from a woman aged 40 to 55 in good health and CMV-seropositive. The sequencing input was PBMCs. This chain joins TRBV5-5 to TRBJ1-1; too little of a D gene remains to name it. The CDR3: CATRLAIESTEAFF. The nucleotide sequence reads TGTGCTACGCGGTTGGCCATCGAGTCGACTGAAGCTTTCTTT.